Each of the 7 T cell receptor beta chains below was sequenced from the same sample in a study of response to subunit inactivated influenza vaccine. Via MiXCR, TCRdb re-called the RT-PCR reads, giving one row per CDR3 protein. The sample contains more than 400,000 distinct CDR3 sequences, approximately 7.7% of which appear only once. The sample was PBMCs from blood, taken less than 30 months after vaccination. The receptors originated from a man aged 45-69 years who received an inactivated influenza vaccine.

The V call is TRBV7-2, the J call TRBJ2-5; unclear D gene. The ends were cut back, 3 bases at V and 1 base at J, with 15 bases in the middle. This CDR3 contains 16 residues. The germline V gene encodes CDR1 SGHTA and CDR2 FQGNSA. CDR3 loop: CASSLEISLGQETQYF. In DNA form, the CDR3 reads TGTGCCAGCAGCTTGGAGATTAGCCTGGGCCAAGAGACCCAGTACTTC. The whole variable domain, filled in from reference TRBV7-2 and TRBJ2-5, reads GAGVSQSPSNKVTEKGKDVELRCDPISGHTALYWYRQSLGQGLEFLIYFQGNSAPDKSGLPSDRFSAERTGGSVSTLTIQRTQQEDSAVYLCASSLEISLGQETQYFGPGTRLLVL.

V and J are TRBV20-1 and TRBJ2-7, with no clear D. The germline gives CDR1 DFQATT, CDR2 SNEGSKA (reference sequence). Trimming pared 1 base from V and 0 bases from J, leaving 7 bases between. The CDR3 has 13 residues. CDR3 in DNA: TGCAGTGCTAGAGCTCGGTCCTCCTACGAGCAGTACTTC. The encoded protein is CSARARSSYEQYF.

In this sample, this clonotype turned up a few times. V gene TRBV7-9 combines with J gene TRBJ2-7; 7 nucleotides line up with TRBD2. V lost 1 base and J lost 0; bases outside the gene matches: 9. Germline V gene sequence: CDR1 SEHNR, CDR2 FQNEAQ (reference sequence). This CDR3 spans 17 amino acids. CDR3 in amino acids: CASSLDRVQRDSYEQYF. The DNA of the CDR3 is TGTGCCAGCAGCTTAGATAGGGTCCAGCGGGACTCCTACGAGCAGTACTTC. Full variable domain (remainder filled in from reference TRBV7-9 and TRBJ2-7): DTGVSQNPRHKITKRGQNVTFRCDPISEHNRLYWYRQTLGQGPEFLTYFQNEAQLEKSRLLSDRFSAERPKGSFSTLEIQRTEQGDSAMYLCASSLDRVQRDSYEQYFGPGTRLTVT.

The CDR3 loop reads CASSDGLAGLKTQYF. The DNA of the CDR3 is TGCGCCAGCAGCGACGGACTAGCGGGACTGAAGACCCAGTACTTC. The rearrangement joins TRBV5-1 to TRBJ2-5, with 12 nucleotides matching TRBD2. V lost 4 bases to trimming and J lost 6 bases; unmatched junction nucleotides: 7. CDR1 and CDR2 from the germline V gene are SGHRS and YFSETQ. The CDR3 is made up of 15 amino acids.

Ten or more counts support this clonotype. The CDR3 DNA is TGCAGCGTTGAAGGGTCCCTCACAGATACGCAGTATTTT. The encoded protein is CSVEGSLTDTQYF. This sequence joins TRBV29-1 and TRBJ2-3; D gene unclear. The CDR3 spans 13 residues. V was clipped by 1 base and J by 2 bases, with 7 bases between them. CDR1 is SQVTM, CDR2 ANQGSEA, per germline.

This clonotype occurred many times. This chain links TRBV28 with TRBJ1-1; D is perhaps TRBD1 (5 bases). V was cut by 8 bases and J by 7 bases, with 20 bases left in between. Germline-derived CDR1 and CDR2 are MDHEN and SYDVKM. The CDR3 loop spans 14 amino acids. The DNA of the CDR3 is TGTGCCAGCCCCCCCGAGGGGTTGTATGGTGAAGCTTTCTTT. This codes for CASPPEGLYGEAFF.

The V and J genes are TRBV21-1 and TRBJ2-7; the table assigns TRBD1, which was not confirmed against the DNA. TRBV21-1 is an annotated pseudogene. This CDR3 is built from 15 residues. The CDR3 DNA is TGTGCCAGCAGCAAATTGACAGGGGGCTCCTACGAGCAGTACTTC. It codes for CASSKLTGGSYEQYF.